This T cell receptor (beta chain) was recovered during a study of CD8+CD57+ T cells in acquired aplastic anemia. Study information: On average, sorted CD4+ and CD8+ cells gave roughly 3 ug of DNA. Broader study findings: Patients and controls had in common around 29 CD8+ CDR3 sequences.

Germline assignment: CDR1 SGHDT and CDR2 YYEEEE. The CDR3 has 11 residues. Between the trimmed V and J ends, which lost 1 base and 8 bases, there was a span of 4 bases. By flow cytometry, patients selected for sequencing had shown an expansion of CD8+CD57+ cells. Blood was sampled before the patients had received any therapy. This clonotype came up many times. Antigen specificity is unknown. It was genomic DNA that served as the template for profiling TCR beta VDJ and CDR3. TCRdb re-called the reads with MiXCR, one entry per CDR3 protein. Here the sample spans roughly 61,000 distinct CDR3 sequences, roughly three fifths being singletons.

The sequenced sample was sorted CD4+, CD8+, or CD8+CD57+ T cells (not recorded which) from PBMCs. The TCR sequence derives from a human donor with aplastic anemia. The chain recombines TRBV5-6 with TRBJ2-1, with no clear D. DNA of the CDR3: TGTGCCAGCAGCTTGATCGATGAGCAGTTCTTC. As protein: CASSLIDEQFF.